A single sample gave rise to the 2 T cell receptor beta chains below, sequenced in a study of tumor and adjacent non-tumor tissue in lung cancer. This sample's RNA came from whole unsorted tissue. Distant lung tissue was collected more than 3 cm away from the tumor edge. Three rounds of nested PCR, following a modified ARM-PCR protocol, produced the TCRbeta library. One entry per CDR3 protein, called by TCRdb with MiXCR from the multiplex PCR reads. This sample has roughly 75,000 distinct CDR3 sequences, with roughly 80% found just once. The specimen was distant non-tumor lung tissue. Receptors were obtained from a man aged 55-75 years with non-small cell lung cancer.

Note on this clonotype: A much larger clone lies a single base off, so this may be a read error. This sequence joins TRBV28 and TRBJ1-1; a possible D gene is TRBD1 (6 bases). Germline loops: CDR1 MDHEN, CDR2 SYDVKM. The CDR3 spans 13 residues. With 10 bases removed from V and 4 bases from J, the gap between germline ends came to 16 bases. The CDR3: CATLTQGCTEAFF. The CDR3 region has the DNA TGTGCCACACTCACACAGGGATGCACTGAAGCTTTCTTT.

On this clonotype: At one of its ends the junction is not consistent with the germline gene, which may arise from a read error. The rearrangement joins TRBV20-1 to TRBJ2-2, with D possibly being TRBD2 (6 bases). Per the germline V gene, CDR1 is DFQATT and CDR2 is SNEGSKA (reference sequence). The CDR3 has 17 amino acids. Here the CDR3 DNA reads TGCAATGCTAGAGCTTCGGGTGGAGGGAGCAACACCGGGGAGCTGTTGTTT. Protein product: CNARASGGGSNTGELLF.